This T cell receptor (beta chain) was profiled in a study of metastatic and nonmetastatic thyroid tumors. Study-wide background: A comparison of repertoires was made across blood and tumor or nodule tissue from malignant and benign thyroid patients. Whole-study findings and limits: The study reportedly found significantly higher TCR beta diversity in malignant thyroid tumors than benign nodules, in blood and tumor.

No treatment had been given to any patient before thyroid surgery. Source study methods: In papillary thyroid cancer, a distant-metastasis classifier was built using CDR3 differences across clinicopathological groups. TCRdb re-analyzed the PCR reads using MiXCR. The V and J calls here are based on TCRdb, not the publication. The table shows about 43,000 clones, with about 3.2% occurring only once. V lost 2 bases to trimming and J lost 6 bases, with 10 bases between them. This CDR3 region has 12 residues. Germline lookup yields CDR1 GTSNPN and CDR2 SVGIG (reference sequence). Points on this clone: Its target is not known.

The genes are TRBV30 and TRBJ1-1; a possible D gene is TRBD1 (5 bases). The receptor comes from a female donor with papillary thyroid cancer or a benign thyroid nodule (not recorded which). Some clones in this sample may be carry-over from other donors' samples. Sequenced material: blood. The CDR3 DNA follows: TGTGCCTGGAGTAAGGAAGGGGCTGAAGCTTTCTTT. Translated: CAWSKEGAEAFF. Variable domain in full (rest from reference TRBV30 and TRBJ1-1): SQTIHQWPATLVQPVGSPLSLECTVEGTSNPNLYWYRQAAGRGLQLLFYSVGIGQISSEVPQNLSASRPQDRQFILSSKKLLLSDSGFYLCAWSKEGAEAFFGQGTRLTVV.